The rows below give T cell receptor beta chains drawn from one sample of a study of T cells in Graves' hyperthyroidism and ophthalmopathy. MiXCR, run by TCRdb on the multiplex PCR reads, gives a single entry per CDR3 protein. The repertoire holds around 530,000 distinct CDR3 sequences, with roughly 17% as singletons. The sequencing input was blood. All receptors come from a woman between 18 and 30 years old with Graves' ophthalmopathy. Each CDR3 is given with its conserved first and last residue. A D gene is named only where the DNA matches it firmly. Expanded clones are given a class, and other clones once, few, many or no size at all.

d_call,j_call,clone_size,v_call,cdr3_nt,cdr3_aa
-,TRBJ2-7,many,TRBV7-3,TGTGCCAGCAGCTTATCGAAGTCTAGCCTATCCTACGAGCAGTACTTC,CASSLSKSSLSYEQYF
-,TRBJ1-4,many,TRBV7-8,TGTGCCAGCAGCTTAGGGCGGACAGCAACTAATGAAAAACTGTTTTTT,CASSLGRTATNEKLFF
-,TRBJ1-2,few,TRBV6-1,TGTGCCAGCAGTGAATTCCTAGGGGGCTATGGCTACACCTTC,CASSEFLGGYGYTF
-,TRBJ2-5,-,TRBV6-1,TGTGCCAGCGCAGGGACTGCACAAGAGACCCAGTACTTC,CASAGTAQETQYF
TRBD2,TRBJ2-5,many,TRBV28,TGTGCCAGCAGTCCAGTTAGCGGGAGGCAAGAGACCCAGTACTTC,CASSPVSGRQETQYF
TRBD1,TRBJ2-3,many,TRBV4-1,TGCGCCAGCAGCCAGGGACAGACAAGCACAGATACGCAGTATTTT,CASSQGQTSTDTQYF
-,TRBJ1-1,many,TRBV4-2,TGTGCCAGCAGCCAAGACTGGCAGGGGCAGAACACTGAAGCTTTCTTT,CASSQDWQGQNTEAFF
-,TRBJ2-1,few,TRBV14,TGTGCCAGCAGCCGAAGCCGGGTCGGTGAGCAGTTCTTC,CASSRSRVGEQFF
-,TRBJ2-1,many,TRBV12-3/TRBV12-4,TGTGCCAGCAGTGACACGATTTACAATGAGCAGTTCTTC,CASSDTIYNEQFF
TRBD2,TRBJ2-1,many,TRBV7-9,TGTGCCAGCAGCTTAATGGCTGGGCTAGCGGGGGCCAATGAGCAGTTCTTC,CASSLMAGLAGANEQFF
TRBD1,TRBJ2-1,-,TRBV7-3,TGTGCCAGCAGCCCCATGCACAGGGGTCCCAATGAGCAGTTCTTC,CASSPMHRGPNEQFF
-,TRBJ1-1,many,TRBV28,TGTGCCAGCAGTCCCTCTTACAGAAAGGGTGAAGCTTTCTTT,CASSPSYRKGEAFF
TRBD2,TRBJ2-7,-,TRBV5-8,TGTGCCAGCAGCTTGTTTCGGGGGCTGGATACTAGCGGGCGCCCTAACTACGAGCAGTACTTC,CASSLFRGLDTSGRPNYEQYF
TRBD2,TRBJ2-7,many,TRBV6-1,TGTGCCAGCAGAGAAGCGGGAGATCCGGTGGAGCAGTACTTC,CASREAGDPVEQYF
-,TRBJ1-5,many,TRBV5-1,TGCGCCAGCAGCTTTAGGGGGGAAGGTCAGCCCCAGCATTTT,CASSFRGEGQPQHF
TRBD1,TRBJ2-2,-,TRBV5-5,TGTGCCAGCAGCTTGGAAGCGACAGGGGGCACCGGGGAGCTGTTTTTT,CASSLEATGGTGELFF
TRBD2,TRBJ2-7,-,TRBV7-8,TGTGCCAGCAGCTACCTGGGGGGGGGGGGCGAGCAGTACTTC,CASSYLGGGGEQYF
TRBD1,TRBJ1-1,many,TRBV6-1,TGTGCCAGCAGTCTCCAGGGGGCGGGTGAAGCTTTCTTT,CASSLQGAGEAFF
TRBD1,TRBJ1-5,many,TRBV6-2/TRBV6-3,TGTGCCAGCAGTCCGACAGGGGCGACAGATACGCAGCATTTT,CASSPTGATDTQHF
-,TRBJ1-6,-,TRBV20-1,TGCAGTGCTAGCCACTATAAAGGGACGGGGTATTCACCCCTCCACTTT,CSASHYKGTGYSPLHF
TRBD1,TRBJ1-4,few,TRBV5-8,TGTGCCAGCAGCCCGAACAGGGGGGCAGGTGAAAAACTGTTTTTT,CASSPNRGAGEKLFF
TRBD1,TRBJ2-2,few,TRBV5-5,TGTGCCAGCTCCCCGGGACAGGGAGTCACCGGGGAGCTGTTTTTT,CASSPGQGVTGELFF
TRBD2,TRBJ2-2,many,TRBV30,TGTGCCTATGTAGCGGGAGTGCGTACCGGGGAGCTGTTTTTT,CAYVAGVRTGELFF
TRBD1,TRBJ1-2,many,TRBV10-1,TGCGCCAGGGATGACAGGGAGCCCAGCTATGGCTACACCTTC,CARDDREPSYGYTF
TRBD2,TRBJ2-3,-,TRBV6-4,TGTGCCAGCAGTCCTAGCGGGGGGCGGACAGATACGCAGTATTTT,CASSPSGGRTDTQYF
-,TRBJ1-2,few,TRBV13,TGTGCCAGCAGCGAGAGGGAAAATATACGGGGCTACACCTTC,CASSERENIRGYTF
TRBD1,TRBJ1-5,many,TRBV20-1,TGCAGTGCTAGGAAGGTTGACAGGGGAGGCCAGCCCCAGCATTTT,CSARKVDRGGQPQHF
-,TRBJ2-7,many,TRBV3-1,TGTGCCAGCAGCCAAGAAGCACAGTACTACGAGCAGTACTTC,CASSQEAQYYEQYF
-,TRBJ2-1,-,TRBV7-9,TGTGCCAGCATCCAACTCAATGAGCAGTTCTTC,CASIQLNEQFF
-,TRBJ2-3,many,TRBV5-1,TGCGCCAGCAGCTTGGCTGGGGTGGGTACGCAGTATTTT,CASSLAGVGTQYF
-,TRBJ1-1,few,TRBV9,TGTGCCAGCAGCCCCCGACAGTATACTAACACTGAAGCTTTCTTT,CASSPRQYTNTEAFF
TRBD1,TRBJ2-3,-,TRBV5-1,TGCGCCAGCACCACAGGGGGGACAGATACGCAGTATTTT,CASTTGGTDTQYF
TRBD2,TRBJ2-5,few,TRBV7-9,TGTGCCAGTTCGACTAGCGGGGTTCAAGAGACCCAGTACTTC,CASSTSGVQETQYF
-,TRBJ2-7,few,TRBV4-1,TGCGCCAGCAGCCAAATACTAGCCCGAGGGAGCTACGAGCAGTACTTC,CASSQILARGSYEQYF
TRBD1,TRBJ1-3,few,TRBV12-5,TGTGCTAGTGGTTTGAACCTACAATCGACAGGGACTGGAAACACCATATATTTT,CASGLNLQSTGTGNTIYF
-,TRBJ2-1,many,TRBV12-3/TRBV12-4,TGTGCCAGCAGTTTCCTACCTAGCTCTTACAATGAGCAGTTCTTC,CASSFLPSSYNEQFF
-,TRBJ2-1,few,TRBV3-2,TGTGCCAGCAGCCATCAAGGGACAGGGAAGGAGTTCTTC,CASSHQGTGKEFF
-,TRBJ1-1,many,TRBV28,TGTGCCAGCAGTTTAGGGCTCGGACAGCGACTGAACACTGAAGCTTTCTTT,CASSLGLGQRLNTEAFF
-,TRBJ1-3,-,TRBV28,TGTGCCAGCAGTTTTTACAGCGGCTCTGGAAACACCATATATTTT,CASSFYSGSGNTIYF
-,TRBJ1-6,many,TRBV7-8,TGTGCCAGCAGCTTAGAGCGGGTGTCACCCCTCCACTTT,CASSLERVSPLHF
-,TRBJ1-3,-,TRBV2,TGTGCCAGCAGTGAAGACGGCGGGGGAAACACCATATATTTT,CASSEDGGGNTIYF
-,TRBJ1-1,-,TRBV5-6,TGTGCCAGCAGCTTCGTCCCCGACACGAACACTGAAGCTTTCTTT,CASSFVPDTNTEAFF
-,TRBJ1-6,few,TRBV11-2,TGTGCCAGCAGCTTAGAAGGCTCCTATAATTCACCCCTCCACTTT,CASSLEGSYNSPLHF